Below are 10 T cell receptor beta chains sequenced from a single sample in a study of blood T cell repertoires in COVID-19. Only in-frame clones appear in the TCRdb table, and some are missing; sequencing was by immunoSEQ multiplex PCR. This table has fewer than 200,000 clones, around four fifths appearing once. Sequencing was performed on PBMCs or T cells enriched from blood (not recorded which). The source of these receptors is a woman in her 50s who had recovered from COVID-19.

This chain connects TRBV28 to TRBJ1-3; D gene uncertain. The V gene lost 10 bases and the J gene lost 2 bases, with 9 bases spanning the gap. There are 12 residues in the CDR3. The germline CDR1 and CDR2 sequences are MDHEN and SYDVKM. CDR3 DNA: TGTGCCACCCGAGGGACTGGAAACACCATATATTTT. Translation: CATRGTGNTIYF.

The rearrangement uses TRBV24-1 and TRBJ2-5; 7 nucleotides match TRBD2. The germline V gene encodes CDR1 KGHDR and CDR2 SFDVKD. The CDR3 extends over 15 amino acids. Losses at the gene ends were 4 bases for V and 3 bases for J; bases not matched to a gene: 7. For the CDR3, the DNA is TGTGCCACCAGTGACCCCGCTCTAGCGGAAGAGACCCAGTACTTC. The encoded protein is CATSDPALAEETQYF.

This sequence joins TRBV27 and TRBJ2-5; D is undetermined. Germline V gene sequence: CDR1 MNHEY, CDR2 SMNVEV (reference sequence). The CDR3 has 15 amino acids. The V gene lost 3 bases and the J gene lost 2 bases, with 13 bases spanning the gap. The CDR3 nucleotides are TGTGCCAGCAGTTTTCAAGGAGACGCTCAAGAGACCCAGTACTTC. Its translation: CASSFQGDAQETQYF.

The chain uses TRBV5-1 and TRBJ2-3; 10 bases line up with TRBD2. The germline V gene encodes CDR1 SGHRS and CDR2 YFSETQ. This CDR3 spans 17 amino acids. Trimming cost V 0 bases and J 4 bases; bases outside gene matches: 8. The CDR3 loop reads CASSLALAGPQADTQYF. The CDR3 nucleotides read TGCGCCAGCAGCTTGGCACTAGCGGGACCCCAGGCAGATACGCAGTATTTT.

The chain has TRBV28 and TRBJ1-2; 7 nucleotides match TRBD1. Unmatched junction bases numbered 4, after V lost 2 bases and J lost 4 bases. CDR1 and CDR2 from the germline V gene are MDHEN and SYDVKM. The CDR3 sequence is 14 residues long. The DNA for the CDR3 is TGTGCCAGCAGTTTAAAAGGGGGCCGCTATGGCTACACCTTC. This gives the protein CASSLKGGRYGYTF.

V and J are TRBV29-1 and TRBJ2-1; the match to TRBD2 covers 12 bases. This CDR3 is 17 amino acids long. Germline-derived CDR1 and CDR2 are SQVTM and ANQGSEA. V was clipped by 1 base and J by 3 bases; unmatched bases: 7. CDR3 DNA sequence: TGCAGCGTTGAAGGGACACCGACTAGCGGGAGCTACAATGAGCAGTTCTTC. Protein product: CSVEGTPTSGSYNEQFF.

The gene calls are TRBV14 and TRBJ2-6, with D hard to call. Per germline, CDR1 SGHDN and CDR2 FVKESK. This CDR3 contains 13 residues. V lost 4 bases to trimming and J lost 3 bases, with 4 bases between them. CDR3 sequence: CASSPNGANVLTF. The CDR3 nucleotides read TGTGCCAGCAGCCCAAATGGGGCCAACGTCCTGACTTTC. The entire variable domain, with the rest obtained from reference TRBV14 and TRBJ2-6, is as follows: EAGVTQFPSHSVIEKGQTVTLRCDPISGHDNLYWYRRVMGKEIKFLLHFVKESKQDESGMPNNRFLAERTGGTYSTLKVQPAELEDSGVYFCASSPNGANVLTFGAGSRLTVL.

This clone was detected ten times or more. J is TRBJ2-7 and V is TRBV11-2, with 8 bases fitting TRBD2. Germline loops: CDR1 SGHAT, CDR2 FQNNGV. The V segment lost 5 bases and the J segment 3 bases; nucleotides outside the gene matches: 9. The CDR3 loop spans 15 amino acids. The CDR3 nucleotides are TGTGCCAGCAGCCCCTGGAGAAGCGGGAGCTACGAGCAGTACTTC. Amino acids: CASSPWRSGSYEQYF.

In its sample, this clone was seen many times. Germline and junction disagree at one end, which may indicate a read error. This chain joins TRBV27 and TRBJ2-5; TRBD1 aligns across 8 bases. The germline V gene encodes CDR1 MNHEY and CDR2 SMNVEV (reference sequence). The CDR3 spans 13 residues. In DNA form, the CDR3 reads TGCACGACCGGACAGGGAGGAGGAGAGACCCAGTACTTC. It translates to CTTGQGGGETQYF.

The rearrangement uses TRBV18 and TRBJ1-1; D is undetermined. The CDR3 is made up of 13 amino acids. Germline V gene sequence: CDR1 KGHSH, CDR2 LQKENI. V lost 3 bases and J lost 1, with 6 bases in between. CDR3 sequence (DNA): TGTGCCAGCTCACCTTTATCGAACACTGAAGCTTTCTTT. The encoded protein is CASSPLSNTEAFF.